This TCR beta chain originates from a study of blood T cell repertoires in COVID-19 (TCRdb year 2020). Notes on the research overall: Samples from collaborators originated in the United States, Italy and Spain and spanned both the acute and convalescent phases of COVID-19. The prospective study material was composed of cDNA or gDNA derived from T cells, B-cell-depleted T cells, or PBMCs. The dataset comprised deeply sampled blood TCRbeta repertoires from subjects exposed to, actively infected with, or recovered from COVID-19. A freely available public database, intended as a resource for researchers studying the immune response to SARS-CoV-2, is where the repertoires were released. Samples came from the ongoing ImmuneRACE study (first 160 participants) plus 1,254 subjects from 6 global collaborators. The sample metadata nearly always contained a de-identified subject ID, COVID-19 status, age in years and sex. Where HLA class I and class II types were available, the types were taken from metadata supplied by the sample provider, not from assay-based typing.

Relative to germline, V is missing 2 bases and J is missing 5 bases, with 4 bases of the junction outside any gene match. The CDR3, cysteine through phenylalanine, is 14 amino acids long. Only the CDR3 DNA is retained, 42 bases long and in frame from the first base. The germline V gene sets CDR1 to SGHDT and CDR2 to YYEEEE. Each collaborating institution followed its own protocols to collect whole blood in K2EDTA tubes. For TCRbeta analysis, collaborator samples were shipped as frozen whole blood, as isolated PBMCs, or as DNA extracted from either sample type. The immunoSEQ Assay, a bias-controlled multiplex PCR, was used to amplify TCRbeta CDR3 regions from genomic DNA. For the original study's pipeline: Within the assay, amplification of reference gene primers was used to estimate how many nucleated cells each sample contained. To quantify the absolute abundance of each unique TCRbeta CDR3 rearrangement, sequence reads were collapsed and filtered. Productive Simpson clonality was computed per sample as the square root of Simpson's diversity index over productive rearrangements. Sourced from immuneACCESS, this table was stored by TCRdb with only in-frame sequences that have V and J called. A share of the clones is absent; for the studies checked, an unresolved V gene accounts for under half, and the remainder has no known explanation. D and trimming come from the DNA, and the V and J calls and clone size come from that table. The sample table holds 200,000 to 250,000 clones, of which over 75% were seen once. 1.5% to 2% of the sample is taken by the ten largest.

The paper as a whole reports these results and caveats: Clinical and demographic metadata were provided uncurated, with the amount varying by source and participant.

Comments on this clone: What this receptor recognizes is not known. Base qualities are not recorded, but no much larger clone differs from it by a single base.

This TCR derives from a middle-aged man with active or convalescent COVID-19. The source material was peripheral blood. Here the chain combines TRBV5-6 and TRBJ1-2; TRBD1 lines up with 9 middle nucleotides. The nucleotides are TGTGCCAGCAGCTTTGGGACAGGGACTTATGGCTACACCTTC. It specifies CASSFGTGTYGYTF.